This record concerns one T cell receptor (beta chain) sequence. Its antigen remains unidentified. Profiling relied on immunoSEQ multiplex PCR, and the TCRdb table lists in-frame clones only, not all of them. The sample consists of around 2,000,000 clones, roughly 94% of them appearing once. This sample stems from a study of shared clonotypes between healthy human individuals. Findings of the study overall: Limitation of the genetic and exposure-history diversity represented came from the few donors. Relative to clonotypes present in all four donors, those not shared had lower generation probabilities.

CDR1 and CDR2 (germline): SNHLY, FYNNEI. The CDR3 is 16 residues long. Trimming took 2 bases from V and 4 from J, leaving 18 bases between them. CD45RO negativity and positive selection for CCR7 defined naive CD8 cells, a population that excluded terminally differentiated effector memory CD45RA+ cells. Participating donors were healthy, HIV-negative adults free of recent acute infections or vaccinations. This chain connects TRBV2 to TRBJ2-7; TRBD1 is a possible D gene (6 bases). Sequencing was done on a sample of naive CD8+ T cells sorted from blood. The sequence derives from a man aged 18 to 30 in good health. CDR3 nucleotides: TGTGCCAGCAGTGAACTAAGTCGTCAGGGGTTTTACGAGCAGTACTTC. Translated, it gives CASSELSRQGFYEQYF.